The 30 T cell receptor gamma chains below come from one sample, sequenced in a study of γδ T cells in repeated Plasmodium falciparum infection. TCRdb re-called the multiplex PCR reads using CATT. Among approximately 30,000 gamma-chain clones listed, approximately 1.5% were seen once. Vgamma9/Vdelta2+ and Vdelta2-negative gammadelta T cells were flow-sorted from PBMC for bulk sequencing. Sequencing was done on a sample of gamma-delta T cells from blood. All receptors derive from a pool of human donors (malaria-infected and uninfected, not separated).

This clone was counted at least ten times. Translating this DNA gives a protein that differs at residue 4 from the TCRdb one, which belongs to a much larger clone; a read error is likely, and the protein shown is this translation. This sample also contains other DNA sequences that code for the same CDR3. This sequence joins TRGV2 and TRGJ1 or TRGJ2. The J gene, absent from TCRdb, was called here by matching the DNA to germline. Germline loops: CDR1 EGSNGY, CDR2 YDSYNSKV. The CDR3 is 16 residues long. CDR3 sequence (DNA): TGTGCCACCAGGGACGGAATCCTTCCGAATTATTATAAGAAACTCTTT. Its translation: CATRDGILPNYYKKLF.

Notes on this clone: TCRdb has a much larger clone's protein, which differs at residue 10 from the translation of this DNA, likely because of a read error; what is shown is the protein translated from the DNA. The DNA of the CDR3 is TGTGCCACCTGGGACGGGCTTTTTTATAGGAAACTCTTT. Amino acids: CATWDGLFYRKLF. This chain links TRGV2 with TRGJ1 or TRGJ2. The J gene, missing from TCRdb, was assigned here through DNA to germline matching. Germline CDR1 reads EGSNGY; CDR2 reads YDSYNSKV. The CDR3 contains 13 residues.

Of note for this clone: This DNA translates differently at residue 8 from the TCRdb protein, which is that of a much larger clone; a read error is likely, and the protein shown is the DNA's own translation. The chain combines TRGV8 with TRGJP2. The J gene, absent from TCRdb, was called here by matching the DNA to germline. With V trimmed by 2 bases and J by 5 bases, 5 bases remained unmatched. Germline assignment: CDR1 VENAVY and CDR2 YDSYNSRV. CDR3 length: 14 residues. The CDR3, as DNA: TGTGCCACCTGGGATACAGGCAGTGATTGGATCAAGACGTTT. It encodes CATWDTGSDWIKTF.

Notes on this clone: The translation of this DNA and the TCRdb protein of a much larger clone differ at residue 3, probably owing to a read error; the protein shown here is translated from the DNA. The V and J genes are TRGV3 and TRGJ1 or TRGJ2. TCRdb offers no J gene call, so here the DNA was matched to germline to obtain one. CDR3 length equals 11 residues. V shed 12 bases, J shed 2 bases, and the junction held 7 bases outside the gene matches. Germline V gene lookup returns CDR1 VTNTFY and CDR2 YDVSTARD (reference sequence). The CDR3 sequence: CAAFDYYKKLF. The CDR3 nucleotides read TGTGCCGCCTTCGATTATTATAAGAAACTCTTT.

This clone showed up just a few times. The protein TCRdb gives is from a much larger clone and does not agree with this DNA's translation at residue 13, likely a read error; the protein shown here comes from the DNA. The rearrangement joins TRGV9 to TRGJP. The J gene is absent in TCRdb and was assigned here via DNA matching to germline. This CDR3 has 17 amino acids. The germline gives CDR1 GITISATS, CDR2 ISYDGTV (reference sequence). The CDR3 loop reads CALWEVRVELGKRIKVF. For the CDR3, the DNA is TGTGCCTTGTGGGAGGTGCGGGTTGAGTTGGGCAAAAGAATCAAGGTATTT.

This clone was seen repeatedly, ten times or more. TCRdb has a much larger clone's protein, which differs at residue 5 from the translation of this DNA, likely because of a read error; what is shown is the protein translated from the DNA. This chain connects TRGV9 to TRGJ1 or TRGJ2. This CDR3 region has 14 residues. Germline loops: CDR1 GITISATS, CDR2 ISYDGTV (reference sequence). V trimming: 5 bases; J trimming: 4 bases; junction bases outside the gene matches: 11. DNA of the CDR3: TGTGCCTTGTGGGGGGTCGCCTCCTATTATAAGAAACTCTTT. Translating gives CALWGVASYYKKLF.

This clone has a count of ten or more. Since a far larger clone is one base different, this is likely a read error. Other nucleotide sequences from this sample produce the same CDR3. The chain joins TRGV9 to TRGJ1 or TRGJ2. Germline V gene lookup returns CDR1 GITISATS and CDR2 ISYDGTV (reference sequence). This CDR3 contains 12 residues. The CDR3 here is CALWEVRYKKLF. CDR3 in DNA: TGTGCCTTGTGGGAGGTGCGGTATAAGAAGCTCTTT.

This clone was recorded at least ten times. This chain links TRGV4 with TRGJ1 or TRGJ2. There are 15 residues in the CDR3. Germline assignment: CDR1 EGSTGY and CDR2 YDSYTSSV. V was clipped by 0 bases and J by 8 bases; unmatched bases: 13. CDR3 nucleotide sequence: TGTGCCACCTGGGATGGGCACCCCTTTGGGGATAAGAAACTCTTT. The encoded protein is CATWDGHPFGDKKLF.

This clone was seen a handful of times. This chain links TRGV2 with TRGJ1 or TRGJ2. TCRdb gives no J gene; it was assigned here by matching the DNA to germline. In germline, CDR1 is EGSNGY, CDR2 YDSYNSKV. J lost 9 bases, V lost 6 bases, and 11 bases had no gene match. This CDR3 is 12 amino acids long. Here the CDR3 DNA reads TGTGCCACCTGGACGGATCAAACTAAGAAACTCTTT. It translates to CATWTDQTKKLF.

This clone was observed a few times. This likely stems from a read error, as it lies one base from a far larger clone. The same CDR3 can be traced to other DNA sequences in this sample. The chain employs TRGV9 and TRGJ1 or TRGJ2. The J gene, left out of TCRdb, was set here by checking the DNA against germline. The CDR3 totals 13 residues. The germline V gene has CDR1 GITISATS and CDR2 ISYDGTV (reference sequence). CDR3 coding DNA: TGCGCCTTGTGGGAGGCGGCACATTATAAGAAACTCTTT. Translated, it gives CALWEAAHYKKLF.

This clone showed up many times. A much larger clone differs from this one at a single base, so this may be a read error. This rearrangement joins TRGV9 to TRGJ1 or TRGJ2. Trimming took 4 bases from V and 6 from J; bases not matched to a gene: 9. CDR1 is GITISATS and CDR2 is ISYDGTV in the germline V gene (reference sequence). The CDR3 length is 13 residues. CDR3: CALWDRGSYKKLF. CDR3 in DNA: TGTGCCTTGTGGGATCGGGGTTCTTATAAGAAACTCTTT.

For this clone: TCRdb has a much larger clone's protein, which differs at residue 11 from the translation of this DNA, likely because of a read error; what is shown is the protein translated from the DNA. With the J gene uncalled, the V gene is TRGV9. CDR3 length: 13 residues. Per germline, CDR1 GITISATS and CDR2 ISYDGTV (reference sequence). CDR3 protein: CALWEVHDYKRLF. The CDR3 DNA reads TGTGCCTTGTGGGAGGTGCACGATTATAAGAGACTCTTT.

Turning to this clone: The protein that TCRdb holds for this DNA derives from a much larger clone and differs from the translated DNA at residue 8, which likely indicates a read error; the protein shown here is translated from the DNA. The gene calls are TRGV9 and TRGJP1. No J gene was available from TCRdb, and it was assigned here by a germline match of the DNA. Germline V gene sequence: CDR1 GITISATS, CDR2 ISYDGTV (reference sequence). The CDR3 loop spans 14 amino acids. Unmatched junction bases numbered 8, after V lost 1 base and J lost 9 bases. DNA for the CDR3: TGTGCCTTGTGGGAGGTTGTAAAGAGTTGGTTCAAGATATTT. This translates into CALWEVVKSWFKIF.

Worth noting for this clone: TCRdb attributes to this sequence the protein of a much larger clone, which differs from the DNA translation at residue 2; a read error is likely, and the protein displayed is translated from the DNA. The rearrangement joins TRGV9 to TRGJP. TCRdb is silent on the J gene; assignment here came from matching the DNA to germline. The CDR3 consists of 17 residues. Germline V gene lookup returns CDR1 GITISATS and CDR2 ISYDGTV (reference sequence). CDR3 sequence (DNA): TGTACCTTGTGGGAGGTGTATGATAAGTTGGGCAAAAAAATCAAGGTATTT. Translated, it gives CTLWEVYDKLGKKIKVF.

This clone was detected a few times. TCRdb lists the protein of a much larger clone for this DNA, which differs at residue 8, so this is likely a read error; the protein given here is translated from the DNA itself. This chain joins TRGV8 and TRGJ1 or TRGJ2. Germline V gene sequence: CDR1 VENAVY, CDR2 YDSYNSRV. This CDR3 spans 13 amino acids. V trimming: 4 bases; J trimming: 7 bases; junction bases outside the gene matches: 10. Here the CDR3 reads CATWEIYSYKKLF. The DNA for the CDR3 is TGTGCCACCTGGGAAATATACTCCTATAAGAAACTCTTT.

This clone has a handful of counts. This DNA translates differently at residue 13 from the TCRdb protein, which is that of a much larger clone; a read error is likely, and the protein shown is the DNA's own translation. This chain uses TRGV9 with TRGJP. TCRdb lists no J gene, so it was determined here by aligning the DNA to germline. Per the germline V gene, CDR1 is GITISATS and CDR2 is ISYDGTV (reference sequence). The CDR3 is 18 residues long. CDR3 amino acids: CALWEVRLEELGEKIKVF. Here the CDR3 DNA reads TGTGCCTTGTGGGAGGTGCGTCTCGAAGAGTTGGGCGAAAAAATCAAGGTATTT.

On this clone itself: The translation of this DNA and the TCRdb protein of a much larger clone differ at residues 3 and 8, probably owing to a read error; the protein shown here is translated from the DNA. The chain has TRGV2 and TRGJ1 or TRGJ2. Germline lookup yields CDR1 EGSNGY and CDR2 YDSYNSKV. The CDR3 has 13 amino acids. CDR3 coding DNA: TGTGCCCCCTGGGACGGGCGGGAGTATAAGAAACTCTTT. It codes for CAPWDGREYKKLF.

The sample holds many counts of this clone. TCRdb's entry gives the protein of a much larger clone, which mismatches this DNA's translation at residue 12, likely from a read error; the protein reported here is translated from the DNA. The V gene call reads TRGV9; no J gene was called. From germline, CDR1 is GITISATS and CDR2 ISYDGTV (reference sequence). The CDR3 runs to 14 residues. Written as DNA, the CDR3 is TGTGCCTTGTGGGACCAAACGACCTGCGGCAGGAGACTCTTT. Protein product: CALWDQTTCGRRLF.

With regard to this clone: It differs at one base from a far larger clone, so likely a read error. Distinct nucleotide sequences in the sample also encode this CDR3. The chain has TRGV5P and TRGJ1 or TRGJ2. The J gene, left out of TCRdb, was set here by checking the DNA against germline. TRGV5P is a listed pseudogene. The CDR3 spans 13 residues. Here the CDR3 DNA reads TGTGCCACCTGGGGCACTCTTTGCTATAAGAAACTCTTT. Translated, it gives CATWGTLCYKKLF.

This clone was seen ten or more times. A read error is likely here: a far larger clone is one base away. Different DNA sequences within this sample yield the same CDR3. The J gene is TRGJ1 or TRGJ2, the V gene TRGV9. The V and J ends lost 4 bases and 3 bases, in that order; junction bases with no gene match: 12. This CDR3 comprises 15 residues. CDR1 and CDR2 from the germline V gene are GITISATS and ISYDGTV (reference sequence). For the CDR3, the DNA is TGTGCCTTGTGGGAAGCAAGCCTCCCTTATTATAAGAAACTCTTT. It is translated as CALWEASLPYYKKLF.

This clone has only a few counts. The translation of this DNA and the TCRdb protein of a much larger clone differ at residue 4, probably owing to a read error; the protein shown here is translated from the DNA. The chain recombines TRGV9 with TRGJ1 or TRGJ2. TCRdb lists no J gene, so it was determined here by aligning the DNA to germline. The CDR3 covers 12 residues. Germline V gene sequence: CDR1 GITISATS, CDR2 ISYDGTV (reference sequence). CDR3 coding DNA: TGTGCCTTGTTGGAGGTCTCTTATAAGAAACTCTTT. This gives the protein CALLEVSYKKLF.

This clone was recorded at least ten times. This chain connects TRGV2 to TRGJP1. The CDR3 loop spans 15 amino acids. Germline CDR1 and CDR2: EGSNGY and YDSYNSKV. The junction had 12 bases not matched to a gene; V was cut back by 5 bases and J by 6 bases. CDR3 residues: CATWGEDYAGWFKIF. The DNA of the CDR3 is TGTGCCACCTGGGGCGAGGACTACGCTGGTTGGTTCAAGATATTT.

This clone was observed a few times. The junction departs from germline at one end; a sequencing error may be responsible. The chain has TRGV3 and TRGJP2. Assignment of the J gene here rests on matching the DNA to germline, because TCRdb gives none. The CDR3 is 24 residues long. Germline V lookup: CDR1 VTNTFY, CDR2 YDVSTARD (reference sequence). The DNA for the CDR3 is TGTGCCAACTGGGACAGGCCTATCAGCGGCGATCAGAGGACACCCCGCGGTAGTGATTGGATCAAGACGTTT. This sequence encodes CANWDRPISGDQRTPRGSDWIKTF.

Points on this clone: This likely came from a read error, as a far larger clone is one base away. Here the CDR3 reads CALWGQEELGKKIKVF. The CDR3 nucleotides read TGTGCCTTGTGGGGCCAGGAAGAGTTGGGCAAAAAAATCAAGGTATTT. This sequence joins TRGV9 and TRGJP. TCRdb gives no J gene; it was assigned here by matching the DNA to germline. Per the germline V gene, CDR1 is GITISATS and CDR2 is ISYDGTV (reference sequence). This CDR3 is built from 16 residues. The V segment lost 5 bases and the J segment 5 bases; nucleotides outside the gene matches: 6.

Comment on this clone: This DNA's translation and the protein TCRdb lists, from a much larger clone, do not match at residue 8, likely due to a read error; the protein shown is translated from the DNA. The chain is built from TRGV2 and TRGJ1 or TRGJ2. Germline V CDR1 and CDR2: EGSNGY, YDSYNSKV. This CDR3 comprises 13 residues. Trimming took 0 bases from V and 12 from J; bases not matched to a gene: 11. The CDR3 DNA sequence: TGTGCCACCTGGGACGGGCCGTTCCGATTGAAACTCTTT. Translating it yields CATWDGPFRLKLF.

This clone was recorded many times. Translating this DNA gives a protein that differs at residue 3 from the TCRdb one, which belongs to a much larger clone; a read error is likely, and the protein shown is this translation. This chain uses TRGV2 with TRGJ1 or TRGJ2. CDR3 length: 12 residues. The germline V gene encodes CDR1 EGSNGY and CDR2 YDSYNSKV. The DNA for the CDR3 is TGTGCCGCCTGGGACGGGCCTTATAAGAAACTCTTT. Protein product: CAAWDGPYKKLF.

This clone was seen ten or more times. One base separates it from a far larger clone, so it is likely a read error. This sample includes further DNA sequences coding for the same CDR3. This chain joins TRGV9 and TRGJP. Matching the DNA to germline supplied the J gene, which TCRdb does not give. This CDR3 is built from 17 residues. Germline CDR1 and CDR2: GITISATS and ISYDGTV (reference sequence). DNA of the CDR3: TGTGCCCTGTGGGAGGCAAAACAAGAGTTGGGCAAAAAAATCAAGGTATTT. Protein product: CALWEAKQELGKKIKVF.

Only a few counts were recorded for this clone. With a far larger clone one base away, a read error is the likely cause. This sample also contains other DNA sequences that code for the same CDR3. The CDR3 DNA reads TGTGCCACTTGGGATACCCGGCCCCAAGGTTCACCTTGTGAACCCTATTATAAGAAACTCTTT. It encodes CATWDTRPQGSPCEPYYKKLF. The chain combines TRGV8 with TRGJ1 or TRGJ2. TCRdb offers no J gene call, so here the DNA was matched to germline to obtain one. The CDR3 totals 21 residues. Germline V CDR1 and CDR2: VENAVY, YDSYNSRV.

With respect to this clone: Translating this DNA gives a protein that differs at residue 4 from the TCRdb one, which belongs to a much larger clone; a read error is likely, and the protein shown is this translation. This rearrangement joins TRGV9 to TRGJ1 or TRGJ2. The J gene, absent from TCRdb, was called here by matching the DNA to germline. CDR3 length: 13 residues. Looked up from germline, CDR1 is GITISATS and CDR2 is ISYDGTV (reference sequence). The CDR3, as DNA: TGTGCCTTGCGGGAGGTGCGGGATGGGGGGAAACTCTTT. Amino acids: CALREVRDGGKLF.

In this sample, this clone turned up many times. For this DNA, TCRdb reports the protein of a much larger clone, which diverges at residue 11, most likely from a read error; the protein presented here is translated directly from the DNA. CDR3 sequence (DNA): TGTGCCTTGTGGGAGGTCTGTGGGGGCGGGGAACTCTTT. This sequence encodes CALWEVCGGGELF. This chain joins TRGV9 and TRGJ1 or TRGJ2. Germline loops: CDR1 GITISATS, CDR2 ISYDGTV (reference sequence). Losses at the gene ends were 1 base for V and 14 bases for J; bases not matched to a gene: 14. CDR3 size: 13 residues.